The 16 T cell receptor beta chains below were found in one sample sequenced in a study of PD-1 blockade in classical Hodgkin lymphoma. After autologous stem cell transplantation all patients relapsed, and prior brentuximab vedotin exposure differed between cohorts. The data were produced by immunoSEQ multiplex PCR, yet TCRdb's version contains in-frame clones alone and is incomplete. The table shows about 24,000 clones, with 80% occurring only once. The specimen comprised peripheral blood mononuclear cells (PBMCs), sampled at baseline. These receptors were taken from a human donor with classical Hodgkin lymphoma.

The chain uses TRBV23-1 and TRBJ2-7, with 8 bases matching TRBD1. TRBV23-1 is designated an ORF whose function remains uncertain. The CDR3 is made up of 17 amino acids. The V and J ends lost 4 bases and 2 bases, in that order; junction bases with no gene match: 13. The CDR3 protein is CASSPIRTGRTTYEQYF. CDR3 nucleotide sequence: TGCGCCAGCAGTCCCATTCGGACAGGGCGGACGACCTACGAGCAGTACTTC.

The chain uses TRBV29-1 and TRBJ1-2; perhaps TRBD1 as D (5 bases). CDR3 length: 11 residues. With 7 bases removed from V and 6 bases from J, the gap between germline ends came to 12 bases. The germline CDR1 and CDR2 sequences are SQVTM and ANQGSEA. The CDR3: CSARAGDGYTF. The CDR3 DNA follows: TGCAGCGCCAGGGCTGGGGATGGCTACACCTTC.

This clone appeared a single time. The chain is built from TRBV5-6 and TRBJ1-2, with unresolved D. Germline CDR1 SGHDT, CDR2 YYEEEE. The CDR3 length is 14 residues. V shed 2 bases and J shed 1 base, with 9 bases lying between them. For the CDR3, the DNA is TGTGCCAGCAGCTTTTTGGCGGTTAACTATGGCTACACCTTC. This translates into CASSFLAVNYGYTF.

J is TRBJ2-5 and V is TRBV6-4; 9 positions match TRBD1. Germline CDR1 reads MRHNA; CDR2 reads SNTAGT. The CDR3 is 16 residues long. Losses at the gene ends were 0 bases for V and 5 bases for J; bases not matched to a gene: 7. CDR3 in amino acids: CASSDSPGQGRETQYF. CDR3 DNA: TGTGCCAGCAGTGACTCACCGGGACAGGGAAGGGAGACCCAGTACTTC.

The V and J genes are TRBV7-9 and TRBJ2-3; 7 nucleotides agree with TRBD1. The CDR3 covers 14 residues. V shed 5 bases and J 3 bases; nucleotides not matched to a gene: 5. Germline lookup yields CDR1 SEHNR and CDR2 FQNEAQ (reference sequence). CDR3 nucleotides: TGTGCCAGCAGCCCTGGACAGGTAACAGATACGCAGTATTTT. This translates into CASSPGQVTDTQYF.

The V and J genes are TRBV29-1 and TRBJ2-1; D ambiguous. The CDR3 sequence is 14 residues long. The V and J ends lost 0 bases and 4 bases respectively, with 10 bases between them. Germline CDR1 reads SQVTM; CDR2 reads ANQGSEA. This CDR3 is CSVEEFFRYNEQFF. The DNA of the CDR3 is TGCAGCGTTGAAGAATTTTTCCGTTACAATGAGCAGTTCTTC.

CDR3 DNA sequence: TGTGCCAGCAGCTGGGACAGAAATTACGAGCAGTACTTC. It yields the protein CASSWDRNYEQYF. The chain uses TRBV7-8 and TRBJ2-7; 7 bases map to TRBD1. J was trimmed by 4 bases and V by 4 bases; bases with no gene match: 4. The CDR3 is 13 residues long. CDR1 is SGHVS and CDR2 is FQNEAQ in the germline V gene.

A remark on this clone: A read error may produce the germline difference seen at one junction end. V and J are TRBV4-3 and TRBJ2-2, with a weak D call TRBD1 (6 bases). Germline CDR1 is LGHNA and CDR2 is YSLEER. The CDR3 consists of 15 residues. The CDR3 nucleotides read TGCGCCAGCCGCCAAGGGACAATGAACACCGGGGAGCTGTTTTTT. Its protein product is CASRQGTMNTGELFF.

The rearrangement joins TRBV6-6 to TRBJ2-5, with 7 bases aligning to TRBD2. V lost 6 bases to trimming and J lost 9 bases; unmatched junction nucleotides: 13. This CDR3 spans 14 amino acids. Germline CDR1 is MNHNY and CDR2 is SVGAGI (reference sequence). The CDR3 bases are TGTGCCAGCAGCGACGGGTCTAAGCGGGATCCCCAGTACTTC. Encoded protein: CASSDGSKRDPQYF.

CDR3 sequence reads: CASSQVSGSNYGYTF. The CDR3 DNA reads as TGCGCCAGCAGCCAAGTATCAGGGTCGAACTATGGCTACACCTTC. The V gene is TRBV4-1, the J gene TRBJ1-2; D may be TRBD1 (5 bases). CDR1 is MGHRA and CDR2 is YSYEKL in the germline V gene. The CDR3 has 15 residues. Trimming shortened V by 1 base and J by 2 bases, and 11 bases separated the two germline ends.

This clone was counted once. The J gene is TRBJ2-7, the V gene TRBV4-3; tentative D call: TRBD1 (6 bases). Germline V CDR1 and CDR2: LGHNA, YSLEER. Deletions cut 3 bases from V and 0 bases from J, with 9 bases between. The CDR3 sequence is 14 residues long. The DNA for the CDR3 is TGCGCCAGCAGCCATGGGACATACTCCTACGAGCAGTACTTC. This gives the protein CASSHGTYSYEQYF.

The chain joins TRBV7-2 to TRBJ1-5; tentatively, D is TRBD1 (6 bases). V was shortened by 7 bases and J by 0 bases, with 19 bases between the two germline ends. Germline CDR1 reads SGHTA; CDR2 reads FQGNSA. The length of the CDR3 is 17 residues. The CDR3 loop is CASTPWGGDNSNQPQHF. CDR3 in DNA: TGTGCCAGCACCCCCTGGGGAGGGGACAATAGCAATCAGCCCCAGCATTTT.

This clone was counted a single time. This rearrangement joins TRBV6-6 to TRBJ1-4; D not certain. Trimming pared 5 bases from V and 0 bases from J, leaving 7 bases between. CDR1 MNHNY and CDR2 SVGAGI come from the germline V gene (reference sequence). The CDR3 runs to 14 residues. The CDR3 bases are TGTGCCAGCAGTCCTAACCCAACTAATGAAAAACTGTTTTTT. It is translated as CASSPNPTNEKLFF.

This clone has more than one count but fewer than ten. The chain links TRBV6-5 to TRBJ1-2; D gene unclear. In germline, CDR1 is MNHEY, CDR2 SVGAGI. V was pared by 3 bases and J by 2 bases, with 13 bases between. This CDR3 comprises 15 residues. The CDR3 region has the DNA TGTGCCAGCAGTTATGGATCGGGTAAAAACTATGGCTACACCTTC. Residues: CASSYGSGKNYGYTF.

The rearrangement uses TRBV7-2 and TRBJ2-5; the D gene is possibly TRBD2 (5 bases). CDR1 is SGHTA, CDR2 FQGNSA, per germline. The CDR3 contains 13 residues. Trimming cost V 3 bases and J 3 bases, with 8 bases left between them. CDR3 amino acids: CASSLGDKETQYF. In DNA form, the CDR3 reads TGTGCCAGCAGCTTGGGAGACAAAGAGACCCAGTACTTC.

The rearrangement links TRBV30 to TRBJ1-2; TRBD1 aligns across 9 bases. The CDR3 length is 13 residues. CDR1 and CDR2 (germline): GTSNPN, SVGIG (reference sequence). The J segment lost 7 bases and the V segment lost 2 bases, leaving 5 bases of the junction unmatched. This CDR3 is CAWSIGQGIGYTF. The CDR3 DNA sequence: TGTGCCTGGAGTATAGGACAGGGGATTGGCTACACCTTC. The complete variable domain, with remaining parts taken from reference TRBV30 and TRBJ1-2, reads SQTIHQWPATLVQPVGSPLSLECTVEGTSNPNLYWYRQAAGRGLQLLFYSVGIGQISSEVPQNLSASRPQDRQFILSSKKLLLSDSGFYLCAWSIGQGIGYTFGSGTRLTVV.